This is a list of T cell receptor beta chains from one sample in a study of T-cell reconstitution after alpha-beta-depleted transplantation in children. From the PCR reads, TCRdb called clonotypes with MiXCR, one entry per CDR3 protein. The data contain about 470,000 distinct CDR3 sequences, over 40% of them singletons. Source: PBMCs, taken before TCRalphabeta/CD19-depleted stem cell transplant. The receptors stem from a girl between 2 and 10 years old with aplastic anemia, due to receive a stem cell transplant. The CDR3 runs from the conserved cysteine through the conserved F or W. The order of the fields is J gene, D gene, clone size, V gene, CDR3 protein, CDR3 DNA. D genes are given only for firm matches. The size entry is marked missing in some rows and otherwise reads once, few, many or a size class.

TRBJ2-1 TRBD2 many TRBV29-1 CSFRSTSAYNEQFF TGCAGCTTCAGGTCAACTAGCGCCTACAATGAGCAGTTCTTC
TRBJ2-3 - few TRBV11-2 CASTNADFTDTQYF TGTGCCAGCACCAACGCGGATTTCACAGATACGCAGTATTTT
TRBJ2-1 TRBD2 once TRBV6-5 CASSYSKGLAGSNEQFF TGTGCCAGCAGTTACTCGAAGGGGCTAGCGGGATCCAATGAGCAGTTCTTC
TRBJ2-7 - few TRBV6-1 CASNKGSASYEQYF TGTGCCAGCAACAAGGGGTCTGCCTCCTACGAGCAGTACTTC
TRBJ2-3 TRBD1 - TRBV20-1 CSAPGQGLEDTQYF TGCAGTGCACCAGGACAGGGACTTGAAGATACGCAGTATTTT
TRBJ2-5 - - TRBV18 CASSGKGTMQETQYF TGTGCCAGCTCAGGCAAAGGGACGATGCAAGAGACCCAGTACTTC
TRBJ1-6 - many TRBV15 CATSLGYSPLHF TGTGCCACCAGCTTAGGGTATTCACCCCTCCACTTT
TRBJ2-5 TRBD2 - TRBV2 CASNGLAGVLGGKVEYF TGTGCCAGCAATGGGCTAGCGGGAGTGCTGGGGGGTAAGGTTGAGTACTTC
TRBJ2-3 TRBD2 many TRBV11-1 CASSWYSITGTSGRAADTQYF TGTGCCAGCAGCTGGTACAGTATCACCGGGACTAGCGGGAGAGCAGCAGATACGCAGTATTTT
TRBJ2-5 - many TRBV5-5 CASTPGIQETQYF TGTGCCAGCACCCCGGGGATCCAAGAGACCCAGTACTTC
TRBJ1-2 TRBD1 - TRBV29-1 CSVDGQGAPYGYTF TGCAGCGTGGATGGACAGGGGGCTCCGTATGGCTACACCTTC
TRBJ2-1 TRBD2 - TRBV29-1 CSVQRGGSGNEQFF TGCAGCGTCCAGCGGGGGGGCTCGGGGAATGAGCAGTTCTTC
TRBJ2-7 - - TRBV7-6 CASSHFHRGVTTEQYF TGTGCCAGCAGCCACTTTCATAGGGGTGTGACGACGGAGCAGTACTTC
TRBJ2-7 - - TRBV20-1 CSAARGKGWTPREQYF TGCAGTGCTGCCAGGGGTAAAGGCTGGACCCCTCGGGAGCAGTACTTC
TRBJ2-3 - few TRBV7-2 CASSFGGRADTQYF TGTGCCAGCAGCTTTGGGGGGCGCGCAGATACGCAGTATTTT